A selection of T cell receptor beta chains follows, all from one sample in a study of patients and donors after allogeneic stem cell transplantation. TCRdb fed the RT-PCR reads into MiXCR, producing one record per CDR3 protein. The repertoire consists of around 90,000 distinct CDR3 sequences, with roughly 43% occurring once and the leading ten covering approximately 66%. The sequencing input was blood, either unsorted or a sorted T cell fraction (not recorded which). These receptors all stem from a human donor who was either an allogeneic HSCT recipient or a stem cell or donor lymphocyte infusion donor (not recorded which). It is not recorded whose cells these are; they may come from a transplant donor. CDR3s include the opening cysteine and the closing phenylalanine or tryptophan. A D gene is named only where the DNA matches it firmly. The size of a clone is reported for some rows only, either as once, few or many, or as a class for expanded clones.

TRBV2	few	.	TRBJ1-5	CASRTGISNQPQHF	TGTGCCAGCAGAACGGGAATTAGCAATCAGCCCCAGCATTTT
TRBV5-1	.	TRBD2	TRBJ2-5	CASSLVSGRPYEETQYF	TGCGCCAGCAGCTTGGTTAGCGGGAGGCCCTACGAAGAGACCCAGTACTTC
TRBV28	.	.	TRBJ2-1	CASSLSSLGKQFF	TGTGCCAGCAGTTTATCCTCCTTGGGAAAGCAGTTCTTC
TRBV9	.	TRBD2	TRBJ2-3	CASSVGTSGSPDTQYF	TGTGCCAGCAGCGTAGGGACTAGCGGGAGCCCAGATACGCAGTATTTT
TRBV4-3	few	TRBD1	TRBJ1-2	CASSHDRGIYGYTF	TGCGCCAGCAGCCATGACAGGGGCATCTATGGCTACACCTTC
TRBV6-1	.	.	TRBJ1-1	CASGAWGNTEAFF	TGTGCCAGCGGTGCCTGGGGGAACACTGAAGCTTTCTTT
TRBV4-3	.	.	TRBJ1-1	CASSQGRMNTEAFF	TGCGCCAGCAGCCAAGGACGGATGAACACTGAAGCTTTCTTT
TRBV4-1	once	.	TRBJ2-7	CASSQVGPGTYEQYF	TGCGCCAGCAGCCAAGTGGGGCCAGGCACCTACGAGCAGTACTTC
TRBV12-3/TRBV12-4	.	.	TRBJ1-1	CASSRHRGTEAFF	TGTGCCAGCAGTCGACATAGGGGAACTGAAGCTTTCTTT
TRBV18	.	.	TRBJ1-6	CASSPTDGSPLHF	TGTGCCAGCTCTCCGACGGACGGGTCACCCCTCCACTTT
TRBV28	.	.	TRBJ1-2	CASSSILVGYGYTF	TGTGCCAGCAGTTCCATCCTAGTCGGCTATGGCTACACCTTC
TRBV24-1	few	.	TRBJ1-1	CATSGTQGTEAFF	TGTGCCACCAGTGGCACTCAGGGCACTGAAGCTTTCTTT
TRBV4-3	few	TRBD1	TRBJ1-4	CASSELLRTGGSEKLFF	TGCGCCAGCAGCGAACTCCTCAGGACAGGGGGTAGTGAAAAACTGTTTTTT
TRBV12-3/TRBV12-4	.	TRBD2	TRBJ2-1	CASRISGGPLNEQFF	TGTGCCAGCAGAATCTCGGGAGGGCCTCTAAATGAGCAGTTCTTC
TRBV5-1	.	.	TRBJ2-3	CASSLVTGDTQYF	TGCGCCAGCAGCTTGGTAACGGGAGATACGCAGTATTTT
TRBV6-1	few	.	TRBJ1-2	CASILEGAAYGYTF	TGTGCCAGCATTCTAGAGGGCGCGGCCTATGGCTACACCTTC
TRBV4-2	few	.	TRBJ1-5	CASSQDHGDQPQHF	TGTGCCAGCAGCCAAGATCATGGAGATCAGCCCCAGCATTTT
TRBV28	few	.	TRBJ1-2	CASRTDNYGYTF	TGTGCCAGCAGGACAGATAACTATGGCTACACCTTC
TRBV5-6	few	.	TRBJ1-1	CASSFSLNTEAFF	TGTGCCAGCAGCTTCTCCTTGAACACTGAAGCTTTCTTT
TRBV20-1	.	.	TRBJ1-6	CSALPPGGLASPLHF	TGCAGTGCTCTCCCCCCGGGGGGTTTGGCTTCACCCCTCCACTTT
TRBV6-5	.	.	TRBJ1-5	CASSYSQRQPQHF	TGTGCCAGCAGCTACTCACAAAGACAGCCCCAGCATTTT
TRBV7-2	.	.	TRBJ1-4	CASSHSSWGDNEKLFF	TGTGCCAGCAGCCATTCTTCCTGGGGAGATAATGAAAAACTGTTTTTT
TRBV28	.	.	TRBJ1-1	CASQSPGLLGFLAFF	TGTGCCAGCCAGAGTCCAGGTCTGCTTGGGTTTTTGGCTTTCTTT
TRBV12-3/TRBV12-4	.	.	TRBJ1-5	CASSLKQGSGNQPQHF	TGTGCCAGCAGTTTAAAGCAGGGCTCGGGCAATCAGCCCCAGCATTTT
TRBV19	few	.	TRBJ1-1	CASTKRGFEAFF	TGTGCCAGTACCAAAAGGGGATTCGAGGCTTTCTTT
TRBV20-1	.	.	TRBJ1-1	CSARNWLLGRETEAFF	TGCAGTGCTAGGAATTGGCTATTGGGGCGCGAGACTGAAGCTTTCTTT
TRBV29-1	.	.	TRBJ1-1	CSAEDGLNTEAFF	TGCAGCGCAGAGGACGGTCTGAACACTGAAGCTTTCTTT
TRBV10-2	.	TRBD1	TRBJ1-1	CASSEVDRGGTEAFF	TGCGCCAGCAGTGAGGTGGACAGGGGAGGCACTGAAGCTTTCTTT
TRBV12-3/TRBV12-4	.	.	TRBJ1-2	CASGRDGTYGYTF	TGTGCCAGCGGACGGGACGGGACCTATGGCTACACCTTC
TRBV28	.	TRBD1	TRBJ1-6	CASSFVRGPYNSPLHF	TGTGCCAGCAGTTTCGTAAGGGGGCCCTATAATTCACCCCTCCACTTT
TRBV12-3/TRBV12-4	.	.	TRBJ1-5	CASSPGDQPQHF	TGTGCCAGCAGTCCCGGGGATCAGCCCCAGCATTTT
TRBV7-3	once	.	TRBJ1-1	CASSLVVDTEAFF	TGTGCCAGCAGCCTAGTGGTAGACACTGAAGCTTTCTTT
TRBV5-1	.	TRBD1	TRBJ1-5	CASRQTGGGNQPQHF	TGCGCCAGCAGACAGACAGGGGGAGGTAATCAGCCCCAGCATTTT
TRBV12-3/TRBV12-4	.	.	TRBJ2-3	CASSLQKGGVDTQYF	TGTGCCAGCAGTTTGCAGAAGGGGGGAGTGGATACGCAGTATTTT
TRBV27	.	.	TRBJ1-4	CASSPPQGAGEKLFF	TGTGCCAGCAGTCCACCCCAAGGGGCGGGTGAAAAACTGTTTTTT
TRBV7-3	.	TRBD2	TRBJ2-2	CASSLTPLAGGPQLETGELFF	TGTGCCAGCAGCTTAACCCCGCTAGCGGGAGGGCCCCAGTTAGAGACCGGGGAGCTGTTTTTT
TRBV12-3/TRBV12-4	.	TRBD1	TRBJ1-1	CASTPDRAPEAFF	TGTGCCAGCACCCCCGACAGGGCGCCTGAAGCTTTCTTT
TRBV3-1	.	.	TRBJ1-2	CASSLKGWQNYGYTF	TGTGCCAGCAGCCTTAAGGGGTGGCAGAACTATGGCTACACCTTC
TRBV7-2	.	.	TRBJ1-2	CASSPTLKSYGYTF	TGTGCCAGCAGCCCTACACTTAAAAGCTATGGCTACACCTTC
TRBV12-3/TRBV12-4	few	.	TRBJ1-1	CASSFRLNTEAFF	TGTGCCAGCAGTTTCCGGTTGAACACTGAAGCTTTCTTT
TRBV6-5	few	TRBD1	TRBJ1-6	CASSYSTYLGQRGSSYNSPLHF	TGTGCCAGCAGTTACTCGACGTATCTGGGACAGCGGGGTAGCTCCTATAATTCACCCCTCCACTTT
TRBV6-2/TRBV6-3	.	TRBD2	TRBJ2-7	CATDGLAGESGDEQYF	TGTGCCACCGATGGACTAGCGGGAGAGAGCGGAGACGAGCAGTACTTC
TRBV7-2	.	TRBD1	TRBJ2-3	CASSLAMTGGGKRSLDTQYF	TGTGCCAGCAGCTTAGCCATGACAGGGGGAGGGAAGCGGTCGCTCGATACGCAGTATTTT
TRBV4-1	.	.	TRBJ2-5	CASSQALGETQYF	TGCGCCAGCAGCCAAGCACTCGGTGAGACCCAGTACTTC
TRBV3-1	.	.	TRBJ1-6	CASSQFSPLHF	TGTGCCAGCAGCCAATTTTCACCCCTCCACTTT
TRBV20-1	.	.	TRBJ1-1	CSARRFDTEAFF	TGCAGTGCTAGAAGGTTCGACACTGAAGCTTTCTTT
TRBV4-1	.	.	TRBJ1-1	CASSHLPATQNTEAFF	TGCGCCAGCAGCCACCTTCCCGCGACGCAGAACACTGAAGCTTTCTTT
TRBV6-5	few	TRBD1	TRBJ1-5	CASSPQTGVASNQPQHF	TGTGCCAGCAGTCCTCAAACAGGGGTGGCTAGCAATCAGCCCCAGCATTTT
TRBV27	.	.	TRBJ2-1	CASSFFFGSSYNEQFF	TGTGCCAGCAGTTTCTTCTTTGGGAGCTCCTACAATGAGCAGTTCTTC